The entry below describes one T cell receptor beta chain. This sample stems from a study of ipilimumab plus nivolumab after autologous stem cell transplantation. Patients got ipilimumab 1 mg/kg beginning 14 to 28 days post-transplant. Per germline, CDR1 SGHKS and CDR2 YYEKEE (reference sequence). V lost 2 bases and J 4 bases, leaving 10 bases between the germline ends. CDR3 length: 14 amino acids. The table came from immunoSEQ multiplex PCR; TCRdb's copy has only in-frame clones and leaves some out. The sample shows about 18,000 clones, about 80% of them seen only once. V gene TRBV5-5 combines with J gene TRBJ1-5; D is possibly TRBD1 (6 bases). The receptor's source is a male donor with diffuse large B-cell lymphoma. The source was PBMCs, collected in a trial of ipilimumab plus nivolumab as post-transplant consolidation. As DNA, the CDR3 is TGTGCCAGCAGCTTATTACAGGGAAATCAGCCCCAGCATTTT. This translates into CASSLLQGNQPQHF.